A selection of T cell receptor beta chains follows, all from one sample in a study of STAT5B mutations in CD4+ large granular lymphocyte leukemia. Libraries were prepared by immunoSEQ multiplex PCR; TCRdb keeps only in-frame clonotypes and omits some of them. This repertoire shows about 38,000 clones, more than 60% found once; its top ten account for approximately 0.5%. Input material: CD4+ T cells from blood buffy coats. These receptors originate from a human donor in good health. Each CDR3 is given with its conserved first and last residue. Fields, in order: clone size, D gene, V gene, J gene, CDR3 protein, CDR3 DNA. The D gene is left open where the match is weak. Size tells how often a clone was seen (once, few, many) or the class of an expanded clone, and some rows leave it out.

NA	TRBD2	TRBV4-1	TRBJ2-5	CASSPGLAGGETQYF	TGCGCCAGCAGCCCGGGACTAGCGGGGGGTGAGACCCAGTACTTC
NA	TRBD1	TRBV29-1	TRBJ1-2	CSVLGTGGAGGYTF	TGCAGCGTTCTCGGGACAGGCGGCGCGGGGGGCTACACCTTC
NA	NA	TRBV7-7	TRBJ2-1	CASSADGVYNEQFF	TGTGCCAGCAGCGCCGACGGGGTCTACAATGAGCAGTTCTTC
NA	NA	TRBV21-1	TRBJ1-6	CASSPQGAYNSPLHF	TGTGCCAGCAGCCCACAGGGCGCCTATAATTCACCCCTCCACTTT
once	NA	TRBV7-9	TRBJ2-5	CASSLIRGVGETQYF	TGTGCCAGCAGCTTGATTCGTGGGGTCGGGGAGACCCAGTACTTC
NA	TRBD2	TRBV11-1	TRBJ2-5	CASSDSSGRWETQYF	TGTGCCAGCAGCGATTCTAGCGGGAGATGGGAGACCCAGTACTTC
NA	NA	TRBV7-2	TRBJ2-7	CASSLADNSYEQYF	TGTGCCAGCAGCTTAGCGGACAACTCCTACGAGCAGTACTTC
NA	NA	TRBV6-6	TRBJ1-4	CASSLPGLRSEKLFF	TGTGCCAGCAGTTTACCGGGACTTAGAAGTGAAAAACTGTTTTTT
NA	NA	TRBV6-5	TRBJ1-1	CASSYSGHMNTEAFF	TGTGCCAGCAGTTACTCGGGACACATGAACACTGAAGCTTTCTTT
few	NA	TRBV5-4	TRBJ1-4	CASSLVSPRGINEKLFF	TGTGCCAGCAGCTTGGTGTCGCCCCGAGGCATTAATGAAAAACTGTTTTTT
NA	TRBD1	TRBV5-6	TRBJ1-2	CASRKGQGVYGYTF	TGTGCCAGCAGAAAGGGACAGGGGGTCTATGGCTACACCTTC
NA	NA	TRBV6-5	TRBJ2-5	CASRVGEETQYF	TGTGCCAGCAGGGTGGGGGAAGAGACCCAGTACTTC
NA	NA	TRBV20-1	TRBJ2-7	CSASQSYEQYF	TGCAGTGCTAGCCAATCCTACGAGCAGTACTTC
once	TRBD1	TRBV27	TRBJ2-7	CASSFSGTGGSLSYF	TGTGCCAGCAGTTTTTCCGGGACAGGGGGGAGTCTGTCATACTTC
NA	NA	TRBV4-1	TRBJ1-1	CASSQGLSQYMNTEAFF	TGCGCCAGCAGCCAAGGGTTGAGCCAATATATGAACACTGAAGCTTTCTTT
NA	NA	TRBV9	TRBJ2-1	CASSLGGAGSSYNEQFF	TGTGCCAGCAGCCTCGGAGGCGCGGGATCCTCCTACAATGAGCAGTTCTTC
NA	TRBD1	TRBV5-6	TRBJ1-2	CASSIGTGRAYGYTF	TGTGCCAGCAGCATCGGGACAGGGAGAGCCTATGGCTACACCTTC
NA	NA	TRBV6-1	TRBJ1-5	CASTGRGGKPQHF	TGTGCCAGCACAGGTAGGGGTGGTAAGCCCCAGCATTTT
NA	TRBD1	TRBV5-4	TRBJ2-5	CASSPDRAETQYF	TGTGCCAGCAGCCCCGACAGGGCAGAGACCCAGTACTTC
NA	NA	TRBV27	TRBJ1-5	CASSARGYSNQPQHF	TGTGCCAGCAGTGCCCGGGGGTATAGCAATCAGCCCCAGCATTTT
NA	NA	TRBV6-6	TRBJ1-5	CASRLPNQPQHF	TGTGCCAGCAGGCTACCTAATCAGCCCCAGCATTTT
NA	TRBD1	TRBV6-6	TRBJ1-2	CASRRTGGIYGYTF	TGTGCCAGCAGAAGGACAGGGGGGATCTATGGCTACACCTTC
NA	NA	TRBV13	TRBJ1-6	CASSLLGSPLHF	TGTGCCAGCAGCTTACTCGGTTCACCCCTCCACTTT
NA	NA	TRBV2	TRBJ2-3	CASSEAPGVGAFSTDTQYF	TGTGCCAGCAGTGAAGCGCCGGGGGTGGGGGCATTTAGCACAGATACGCAGTATTTT
NA	TRBD1	TRBV11-3	TRBJ2-3	CASSPRQGPTDTQYF	TGTGCCAGCAGCCCGCGACAGGGACCCACAGATACGCAGTATTTT
NA	NA	TRBV6-5	TRBJ1-4	CASSRQSSRHEKLFF	TGTGCCAGCAGTAGACAGTCATCAAGACATGAAAAACTGTTTTTT
NA	NA	TRBV29-1	TRBJ2-5	CSVPGGETQYF	TGCAGCGTCCCAGGGGGGGAGACCCAGTACTTC
NA	NA	TRBV10-1	TRBJ2-1	CASSLDNEQFF	TGCGCCAGCAGTCTAGACAATGAGCAGTTCTTC
few	TRBD1	TRBV6-1	TRBJ1-5	CASSQGTGGSGNQPQHF	TGTGCCAGCAGTCAAGGGACAGGGGGCTCGGGCAATCAGCCCCAGCATTTT
NA	NA	TRBV7-9	TRBJ2-2	CASTPRGLGTGELFF	TGTGCCAGCACGCCTAGGGGTTTAGGCACCGGGGAGCTGTTTTTT
NA	NA	TRBV5-4	TRBJ2-1	CASSSRWVDNEQFF	TGTGCCAGCAGCTCCCGGTGGGTCGACAATGAGCAGTTCTTC
NA	TRBD1	TRBV5-1	TRBJ1-4	CASRRQGASNEKLFF	TGCGCCAGCAGGAGACAGGGGGCCTCTAATGAAAAACTGTTTTTT
once	NA	TRBV7-9	TRBJ1-5	CASSHDRLGQPQHF	TGTGCCAGCAGCCACGACAGGCTTGGCCAGCCCCAGCATTTT
NA	TRBD2	TRBV27	TRBJ2-2	CASSPGLAGVGELFF	TGTGCCAGCAGCCCGGGACTAGCGGGGGTAGGGGAGCTGTTTTTT
NA	TRBD2	TRBV2	TRBJ2-5	CASRAPGTSLETQYF	TGTGCCAGCAGGGCGCCGGGGACTAGCCTGGAGACCCAGTACTTC
few	NA	TRBV7-6	TRBJ1-6	CASSLALQGSPLHF	TGTGCCAGCAGCTTAGCGTTGCAGGGTTCACCCCTCCACTTT
NA	NA	TRBV7-9	TRBJ2-1	CASSLALLGEQFF	TGTGCCAGCAGCTTAGCGTTACTGGGTGAGCAGTTCTTC
NA	NA	TRBV9	TRBJ2-1	CASSKSGRRASDEQFF	TGTGCCAGCAGCAAAAGCGGGCGTAGGGCGTCGGATGAGCAGTTCTTC
NA	TRBD1	TRBV5-6	TRBJ1-3	CASSSGTGAGNTIYF	TGTGCCAGCAGCTCCGGGACAGGGGCGGGAAACACCATATATTTT
NA	NA	TRBV7-2	TRBJ2-3	CASSLSSPADTQYF	TGTGCCAGCAGCTTATCTAGCCCGGCAGATACGCAGTATTTT